One TCR beta chain is described in this entry. Germline V CDR1 and CDR2: PRHDT, FYEKMQ (reference sequence). This CDR3 spans 17 amino acids. The V end was cut by 1 base, the J end by 5 bases, with 20 bases between. This sample was included in a study of blood T cell repertoires in COVID-19. Original handling: Amplification from reference gene primers served as the basis for estimated nucleated cell counts. Sequencing used immunoSEQ multiplex PCR; TCRdb keeps in-frame clones, though not all of them. V and J calls and clone size follow that table, whereas D and trimming were derived from the DNA. The table lists under 250,000 clones, roughly 80% of them singletons.

The V call is TRBV13, the J call TRBJ2-5, with D tentatively TRBD2 (5 bases). The TCR comes from a woman aged 18-29 years with acute or convalescent COVID-19. What was sequenced was peripheral blood. The CDR3 loop reads CASSLVALSGLNETQYF. CDR3 coding DNA: TGTGCCAGCAGCTTAGTCGCTCTCTCGGGATTGAATGAGACCCAGTACTTC.